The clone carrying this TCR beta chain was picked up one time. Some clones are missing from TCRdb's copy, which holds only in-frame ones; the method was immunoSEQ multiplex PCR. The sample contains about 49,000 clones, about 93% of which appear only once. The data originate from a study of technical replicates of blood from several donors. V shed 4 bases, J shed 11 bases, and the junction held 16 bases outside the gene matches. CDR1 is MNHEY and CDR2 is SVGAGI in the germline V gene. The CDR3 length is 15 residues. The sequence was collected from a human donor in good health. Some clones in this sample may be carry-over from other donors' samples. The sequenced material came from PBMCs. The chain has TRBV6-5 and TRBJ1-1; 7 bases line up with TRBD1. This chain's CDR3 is CASSSGTVTGSLAFF. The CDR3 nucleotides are TGTGCCAGCAGTTCCGGGACAGTCACTGGTTCGCTGGCTTTCTTT.